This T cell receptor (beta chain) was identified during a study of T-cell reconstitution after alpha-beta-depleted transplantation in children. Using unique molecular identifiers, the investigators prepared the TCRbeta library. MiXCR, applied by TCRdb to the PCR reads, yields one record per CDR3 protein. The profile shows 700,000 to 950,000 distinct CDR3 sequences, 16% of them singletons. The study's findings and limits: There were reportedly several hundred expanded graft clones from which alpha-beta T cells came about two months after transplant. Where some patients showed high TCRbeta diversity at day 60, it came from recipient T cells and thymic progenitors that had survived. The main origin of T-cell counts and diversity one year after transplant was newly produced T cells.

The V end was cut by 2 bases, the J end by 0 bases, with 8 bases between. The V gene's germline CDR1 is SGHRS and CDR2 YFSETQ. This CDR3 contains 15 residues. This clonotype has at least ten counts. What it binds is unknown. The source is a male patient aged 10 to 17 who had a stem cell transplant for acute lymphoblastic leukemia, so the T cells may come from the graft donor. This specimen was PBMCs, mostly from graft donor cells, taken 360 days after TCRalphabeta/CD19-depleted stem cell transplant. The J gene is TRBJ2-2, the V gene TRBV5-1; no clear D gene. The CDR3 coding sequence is TGCGCCAGCAGCTTATCCGTGACGAACACCGGGGAGCTGTTTTTT. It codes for CASSLSVTNTGELFF.